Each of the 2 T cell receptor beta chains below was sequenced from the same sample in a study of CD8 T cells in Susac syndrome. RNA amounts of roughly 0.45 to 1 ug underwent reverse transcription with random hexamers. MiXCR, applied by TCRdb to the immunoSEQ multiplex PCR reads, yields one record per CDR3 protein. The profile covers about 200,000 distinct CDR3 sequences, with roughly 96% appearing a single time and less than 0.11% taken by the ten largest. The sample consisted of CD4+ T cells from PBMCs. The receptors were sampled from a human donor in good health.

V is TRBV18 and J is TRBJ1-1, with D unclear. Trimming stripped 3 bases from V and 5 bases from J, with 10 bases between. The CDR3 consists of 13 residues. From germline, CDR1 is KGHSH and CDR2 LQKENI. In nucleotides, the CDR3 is TGTGCCAGCTCACCCACGTGGGATACTGAAGCTTTCTTT. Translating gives CASSPTWDTEAFF.

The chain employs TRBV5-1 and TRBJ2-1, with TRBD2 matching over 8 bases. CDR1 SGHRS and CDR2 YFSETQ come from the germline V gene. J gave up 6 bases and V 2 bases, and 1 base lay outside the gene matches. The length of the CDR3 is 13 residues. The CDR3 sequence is CASSFLAGNEQFF. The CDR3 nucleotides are TGCGCCAGCAGCTTCCTAGCGGGCAATGAGCAGTTCTTC.